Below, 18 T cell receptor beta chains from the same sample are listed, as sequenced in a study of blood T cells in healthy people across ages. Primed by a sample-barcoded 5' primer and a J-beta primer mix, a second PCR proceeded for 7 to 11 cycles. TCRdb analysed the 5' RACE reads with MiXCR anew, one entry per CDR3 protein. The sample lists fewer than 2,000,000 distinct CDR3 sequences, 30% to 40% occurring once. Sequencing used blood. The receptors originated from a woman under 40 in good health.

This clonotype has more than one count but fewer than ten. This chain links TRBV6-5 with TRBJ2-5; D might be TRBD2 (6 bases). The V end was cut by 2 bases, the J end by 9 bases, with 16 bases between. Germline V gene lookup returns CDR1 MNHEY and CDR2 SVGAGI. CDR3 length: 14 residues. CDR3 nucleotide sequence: TGTGCCAGCAGTTACGACGGGCCGTTAGCGGCCCAGTACTTC. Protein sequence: CASSYDGPLAAQYF.

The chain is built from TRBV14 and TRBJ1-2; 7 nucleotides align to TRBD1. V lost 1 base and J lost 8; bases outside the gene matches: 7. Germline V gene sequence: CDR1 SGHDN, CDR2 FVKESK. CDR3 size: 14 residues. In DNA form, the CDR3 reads TGTGCCAGCAGCCAAGTTCCAGGGGGAAACGGCTACACCTTC. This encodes CASSQVPGGNGYTF.

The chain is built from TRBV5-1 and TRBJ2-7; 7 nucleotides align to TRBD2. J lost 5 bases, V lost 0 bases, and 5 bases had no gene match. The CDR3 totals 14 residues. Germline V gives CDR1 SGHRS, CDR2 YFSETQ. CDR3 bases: TGCGCCAGCAGCTTGGCTCTAGCGGTGGACGAGCAGTACTTC. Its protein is CASSLALAVDEQYF.

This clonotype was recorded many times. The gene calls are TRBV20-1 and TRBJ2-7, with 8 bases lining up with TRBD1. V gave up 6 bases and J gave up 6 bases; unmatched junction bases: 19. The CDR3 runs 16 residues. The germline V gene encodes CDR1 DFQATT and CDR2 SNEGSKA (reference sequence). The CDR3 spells CSATGIKQGGYVEQYF. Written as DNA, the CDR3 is TGCAGTGCCACAGGAATTAAACAGGGGGGATATGTCGAGCAGTACTTC.

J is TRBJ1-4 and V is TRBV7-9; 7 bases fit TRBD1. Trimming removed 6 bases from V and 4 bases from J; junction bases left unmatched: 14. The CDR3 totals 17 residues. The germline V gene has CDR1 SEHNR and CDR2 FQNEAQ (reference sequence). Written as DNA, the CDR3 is TGTGCCAGCAGTTTTTCCCTCGACAGGGCGGGTAATGAAAAACTGTTTTTT. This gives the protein CASSFSLDRAGNEKLFF. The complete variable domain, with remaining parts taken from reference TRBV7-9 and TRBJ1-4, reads DTGVSQNPRHKITKRGQNVTFRCDPISEHNRLYWYRQTLGQGPEFLTYFQNEAQLEKSRLLSDRFSAERPKGSFSTLEIQRTEQGDSAMYLCASSFSLDRAGNEKLFFGSGTQLSVL.

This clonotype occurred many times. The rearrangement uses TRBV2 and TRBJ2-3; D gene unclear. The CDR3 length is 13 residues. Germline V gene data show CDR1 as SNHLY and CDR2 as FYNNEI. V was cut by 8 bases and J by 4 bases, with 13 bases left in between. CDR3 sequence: CASLKDQADTQYF. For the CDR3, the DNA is TGTGCCAGCCTTAAAGACCAGGCAGATACGCAGTATTTT.

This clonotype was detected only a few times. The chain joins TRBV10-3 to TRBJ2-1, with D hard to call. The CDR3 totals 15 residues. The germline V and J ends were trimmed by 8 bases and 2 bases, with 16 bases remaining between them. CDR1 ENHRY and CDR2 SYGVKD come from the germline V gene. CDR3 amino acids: CAISLDGGAYNEQFF. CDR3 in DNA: TGTGCCATCTCCTTGGACGGTGGAGCCTACAATGAGCAGTTCTTC.

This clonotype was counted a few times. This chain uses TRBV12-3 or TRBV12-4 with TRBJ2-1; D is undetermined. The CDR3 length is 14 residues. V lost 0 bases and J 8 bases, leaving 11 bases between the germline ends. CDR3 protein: CASSLATDGYEQFF. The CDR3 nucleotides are TGTGCCAGCAGTTTAGCGACGGACGGCTATGAGCAGTTCTTC.

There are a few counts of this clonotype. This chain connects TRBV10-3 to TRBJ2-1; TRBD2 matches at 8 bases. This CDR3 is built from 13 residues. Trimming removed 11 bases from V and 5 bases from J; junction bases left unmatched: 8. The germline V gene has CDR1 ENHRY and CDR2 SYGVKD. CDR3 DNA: TGTGCCTCCCTACAGCGGGAGAACAATGAGCAGTTCTTC. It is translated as CASLQRENNEQFF.

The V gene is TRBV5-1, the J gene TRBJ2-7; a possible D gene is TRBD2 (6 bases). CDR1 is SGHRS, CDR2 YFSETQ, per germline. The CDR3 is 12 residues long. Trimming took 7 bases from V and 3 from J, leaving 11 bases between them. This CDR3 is CASLTSCYEQYF. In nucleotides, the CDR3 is TGCGCCAGCCTCACTAGCTGCTACGAGCAGTACTTC.

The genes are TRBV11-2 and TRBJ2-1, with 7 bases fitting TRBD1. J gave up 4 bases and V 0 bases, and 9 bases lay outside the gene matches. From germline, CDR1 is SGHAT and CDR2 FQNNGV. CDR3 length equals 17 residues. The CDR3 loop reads CASSLDTGTEKYNEQFF. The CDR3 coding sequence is TGTGCCAGCAGCTTAGACACCGGGACAGAAAAATACAATGAGCAGTTCTTC.

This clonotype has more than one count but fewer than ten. In DNA, the CDR3 is TGCAGTGCTAGAGATCAAAGGGGGCCTAAAGAGACCCAGTACTTC. Translation gives CSARDQRGPKETQYF. The chain is built from TRBV20-1 and TRBJ2-5, with 7 positions matching TRBD1. CDR1 DFQATT and CDR2 SNEGSKA come from the germline V gene (reference sequence). The CDR3 contains 15 residues. The trim removed 0 bases at V and 3 bases at J, leaving 7 bases unmatched.

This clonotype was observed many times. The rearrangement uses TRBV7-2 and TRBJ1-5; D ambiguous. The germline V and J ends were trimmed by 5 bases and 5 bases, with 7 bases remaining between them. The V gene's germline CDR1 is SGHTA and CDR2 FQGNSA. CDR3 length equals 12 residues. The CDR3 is CASSPRDQPQHF. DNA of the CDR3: TGTGCCAGCAGCCCCCGGGATCAGCCCCAGCATTTT.

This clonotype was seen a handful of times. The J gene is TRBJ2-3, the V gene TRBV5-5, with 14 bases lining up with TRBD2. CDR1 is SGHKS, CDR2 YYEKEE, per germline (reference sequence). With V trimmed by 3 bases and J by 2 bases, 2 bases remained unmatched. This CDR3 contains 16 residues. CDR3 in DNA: TGTGCCAGCAGCTGGGGACTAGCGGGAGTCACAGATACGCAGTATTTT. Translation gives CASSWGLAGVTDTQYF.

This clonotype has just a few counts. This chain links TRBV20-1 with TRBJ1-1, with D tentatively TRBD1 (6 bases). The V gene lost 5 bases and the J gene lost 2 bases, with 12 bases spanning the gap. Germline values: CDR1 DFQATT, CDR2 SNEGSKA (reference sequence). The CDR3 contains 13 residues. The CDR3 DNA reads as TGCAGTGCTTATCAGGGGTATAACACTGAAGCTTTCTTT. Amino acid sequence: CSAYQGYNTEAFF.

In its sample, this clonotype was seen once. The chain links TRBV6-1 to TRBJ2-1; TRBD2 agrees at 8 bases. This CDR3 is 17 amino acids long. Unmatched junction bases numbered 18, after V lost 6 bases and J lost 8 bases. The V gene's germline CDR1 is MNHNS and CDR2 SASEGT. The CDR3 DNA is TGTGCCAGCAGCCCGGAAGGGTCGGGAGGGCCTTTCGATGAGCAGTTCTTC. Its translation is CASSPEGSGGPFDEQFF.

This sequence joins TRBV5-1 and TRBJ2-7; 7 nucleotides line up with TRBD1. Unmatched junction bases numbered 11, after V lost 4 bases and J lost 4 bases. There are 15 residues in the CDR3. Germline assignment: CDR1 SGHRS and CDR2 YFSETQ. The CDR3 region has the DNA TGCGCCAGCAGCAAGGACAGGCTGGGGTCGTACGAGCAGTACTTC. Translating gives CASSKDRLGSYEQYF.

CDR3 bases: TGTGCCAGCAGCCCGTGGGAACAAGAGACCCAGTACTTC. It specifies CASSPWEQETQYF. V and J are TRBV28 and TRBJ2-5; D gene ambiguous. The CDR3 is made up of 13 amino acids. V was shortened by 6 bases and J by 2 bases, with 10 bases between the two germline ends. CDR1 is MDHEN and CDR2 is SYDVKM in the germline V gene.